The clone carrying this T cell receptor beta chain was seen only a few times. No antigen is known for it. The CDR3 has 14 amino acids. Germline lookup yields CDR1 SGDLS and CDR2 YYNGEE. J was trimmed by 10 bases and V by 4 bases; bases with no gene match: 9. The data are from a study of early T cells in non-severe SARS-CoV-2 infection. Study-level information: Sequencing of bulk RNA from unsorted whole blood was done, without chain pairing.

Study-wide results and limits: VDJdb matches were skewed toward anti-spike CD8 T cell responses.

Unique molecular identifiers tagged individual cDNA molecules. A single record per CDR3 protein comes from TCRdb applying MiXCR to the 5' RACE reads. The table includes 65,000 to 85,000 distinct CDR3 sequences, roughly 13% detected once. The TCR sequence derives from an adult who was a healthcare worker with PCR-confirmed SARS-CoV-2 infection or an uninfected control (not recorded which). The sample consisted of whole blood. The chain links TRBV9 to TRBJ2-7; 12 bases are a match to TRBD1. The chain's CDR3 is CASSSSGQGARQYF. The CDR3 DNA sequence: TGTGCCAGCAGCTCCTCGGGACAGGGGGCGAGACAGTACTTC. Full variable domain (outside the CDR3, taken from reference TRBV9 and TRBJ2-7): DSGVTQTPKHLITATGQRVTLRCSPRSGDLSVYWYQQSLDQGLQFLIQYYNGEERAKGNILERFSAQQFPDLHSELNLSSLELGDSALYFCASSSSGQGARQYFGPGTRLTVT.